The clone carrying this TCR beta chain occurred many times. Its antigen is unidentified. This sample is drawn from a study of human T cells and chemical hapten exposure. Background on the study: Patch tests of 0.01% DPC on the upper back were read at 6 days. Whole-study findings and limits: A positive correlation with patch test score was found for PT1 expanded TCR counts.

The sample's time point: patch test 2, 6 weeks after DPC sensitization. Treatment indicated: therapeutic diphenylcyclopropenone sensitization with weekly scalp DPC. MiXCR, applied by TCRdb to the RACE reads, yields one record per CDR3 protein. The table lists about 40,000 distinct CDR3 sequences, 3% to 4% of them singletons, with 6.5% to 8% in the top ten. This TCR was recovered from a man aged 35-49 years with alopecia areata. Some clones in this sample may be carry-over from other donors' samples. This specimen consisted of whole blood, obtained in connection with sensitization to the hapten diphenylcyclopropenone (DPC).

The CDR3 DNA is TGCGCCAGCAGCTTGGCTGGGACTAGCGGCACAGATACGCAGTATTTT. Translation gives CASSLAGTSGTDTQYF. This chain uses TRBV5-1 with TRBJ2-3, with 10 bases lining up with TRBD2. The V gene end was trimmed by 0 bases and the J gene end by 1 base; junction bases not matched to a gene: 2. The CDR3 is 16 amino acids. The germline CDR1 and CDR2 sequences are SGHRS and YFSETQ.